A single sample gave rise to the 20 T cell receptor beta chains below, sequenced in a study of T cells in Graves' hyperthyroidism and ophthalmopathy. RNA transcripts provided the source from which TCR beta CDR3 regions were amplified. During a first-round RT-PCR of the TCR CDR3, the HTBI primer set was used. TCRdb re-derived calls from the multiplex PCR reads in MiXCR, one entry per CDR3 protein. Of about 620,000 distinct CDR3 sequences in the sample, 15% to 20% were seen once. The sample was blood. The receptors originated from a woman aged 30 to 39 with Graves' hyperthyroidism.

This clonotype was counted many times. The chain is built from TRBV6-1 and TRBJ1-1; D might be TRBD1 (6 bases). The CDR3 is 15 amino acids. Trimming pared 6 bases from V and 2 bases from J, leaving 16 bases between. The germline V gene encodes CDR1 MNHNS and CDR2 SASEGT. The CDR3 protein is CASSPQGTFNTEAFF. The CDR3 DNA sequence: TGTGCCAGCAGCCCCCAGGGGACCTTTAACACTGAAGCTTTCTTT.

A remark on this clonotype: Mismatch with germline at one junction end may stem from a read error. The chain couples TRBV18 to TRBJ2-3; the D gene is possibly TRBD1 (6 bases). CDR3 length: 15 residues. Per the germline V gene, CDR1 is KGHSH and CDR2 is LQKENI. CDR3 coding DNA: TGTGACAGCTCACCACCAGGGGAGCGCACAGATACGCAGTATTTT. This sequence encodes CDSSPPGERTDTQYF.

The gene calls are TRBV19 and TRBJ1-1, with D uncertain. This CDR3 contains 14 residues. Trimming removed 5 bases from V and 5 bases from J, with 15 bases in between. Germline V CDR1 and CDR2: LNHDA, SQIVND (reference sequence). CDR3 nucleotide sequence: TGTGCCAGTAGTTTTACCGCGCTTAGAACTGAAGCTTTCTTT. Translated: CASSFTALRTEAFF.

This clonotype has more than one count but fewer than ten. The chain recombines TRBV6-1 with TRBJ2-2; D possibly uses TRBD1 or TRBD2 (5 bases each). V was shortened by 7 bases and J by 1 base, with 16 bases between the two germline ends. This CDR3 spans 16 amino acids. The germline CDR1 and CDR2 sequences are MNHNS and SASEGT. CDR3 protein: CASTQTGTVNTGELFF. The CDR3 DNA reads as TGTGCCAGCACCCAAACCGGGACCGTGAACACCGGGGAGCTGTTTTTT.

This sequence joins TRBV18 and TRBJ2-1; the D is unclear. V dropped 6 bases and J dropped 0 bases, with 18 bases sitting between them. CDR1 and CDR2 (germline): KGHSH, LQKENI. The CDR3 runs to 17 residues. CDR3 DNA: TGTGCCAGCTCGCCAACTAACGGACGCCGCTCCTACAATGAGCAGTTCTTC. Translating gives CASSPTNGRRSYNEQFF.

This clonotype was counted between two and nine times. This sequence joins TRBV9 and TRBJ2-1, with D possibly matching TRBD2 (6 bases). The CDR3 has 14 residues. Deletions cut 1 base from V and 2 bases from J, with 7 bases between. CDR1 and CDR2 from the germline V gene are SGDLS and YYNGEE. Written as DNA, the CDR3 is TGTGCCAGCAGCGTAAGCGGGCCCTACAATGAGCAGTTCTTC. Translation: CASSVSGPYNEQFF.

In this sample, this clonotype turned up a few times. The rearrangement joins TRBV5-5 to TRBJ2-5; D may be TRBD1 (7 bases). The germline V gene has CDR1 SGHKS and CDR2 YYEKEE (reference sequence). Trimming shortened V by 5 bases and J by 4 bases, and 21 bases separated the two germline ends. The CDR3 runs to 16 residues. The CDR3 loop is CASSRMAGGLGETQYF. CDR3 coding DNA: TGTGCCAGCAGTCGGATGGCAGGGGGACTCGGAGAGACCCAGTACTTC. Looking up the rest from reference TRBV5-5 and TRBJ2-5 gives the full variable domain: DAGVTQSPTHLIKTRGQQVTLRCSPISGHKSVSWYQQVLGQGPQFIFQYYEKEERGRGNFPDRFSARQFPNYSSELNVNALLLGDSALYLCASSRMAGGLGETQYFGPGTRLLVL.

Details on this clonotype: Since a much larger clone is just one base distant, this may be a read error. The V and J genes are TRBV7-2 and TRBJ2-1; D perhaps matches TRBD1 (5 bases). There are 12 residues in the CDR3. CDR1 and CDR2 from the germline V gene are SGHTA and FQGNSA. CDR3 loop: CAGSLGAVEQFF. CDR3 DNA sequence: TGTGCCGGCAGCTTAGGGGCGGTAGAGCAGTTCTTC.

This clonotype was observed at least ten times. V and J are TRBV2 and TRBJ2-1; TRBD2 might be the D (6 bases). This CDR3 is 15 amino acids long. Germline lookup yields CDR1 SNHLY and CDR2 FYNNEI. Trimming pared 8 bases from V and 3 bases from J, leaving 17 bases between. The CDR3, as DNA: TGTGCCAGCCATCCGGGAGAGGATTACTACAATGAGCAGTTCTTC. Protein product: CASHPGEDYYNEQFF.

The gene calls are TRBV6-1 and TRBJ2-2, with unresolved D. The germline V and J ends were trimmed by 2 bases and 5 bases, with 9 bases remaining between them. The CDR3 has 14 amino acids. Germline V gene data show CDR1 as MNHNS and CDR2 as SASEGT. In DNA, the CDR3 is TGTGCCAGCAGTGAATGGAGATTTACCGGGGAGCTGTTTTTT. Translation gives CASSEWRFTGELFF.

The rearrangement joins TRBV2 to TRBJ1-4; 9 bases fit TRBD1. Germline loops: CDR1 SNHLY, CDR2 FYNNEI. V shed 5 bases, J shed 6 bases, and the junction held 4 bases outside the gene matches. The CDR3 loop spans 14 amino acids. The CDR3 region has the DNA TGTGCCAGCAGTCCAGACAGGGGGGATGAAAAACTGTTTTTT. Encoded protein: CASSPDRGDEKLFF.

This clonotype was detected many times. The chain uses TRBV7-2 and TRBJ2-7, with D uncertain. Between the trimmed V and J ends, which lost 5 bases and 0 bases, there was a span of 8 bases. Germline V gene sequence: CDR1 SGHTA, CDR2 FQGNSA. The CDR3 consists of 13 residues. CDR3: CASSRGFSYEQYF. CDR3 bases: TGTGCCAGCAGCCGTGGGTTCTCCTACGAGCAGTACTTC. The full variable domain, with the rest looked up from reference TRBV7-2 and TRBJ2-7, is GAGVSQSPSNKVTEKGKDVELRCDPISGHTALYWYRQSLGQGLEFLIYFQGNSAPDKSGLPSDRFSAERTGGSVSTLTIQRTQQEDSAVYLCASSRGFSYEQYFGPGTRLTVT.

This clonotype has only a few counts. This chain links TRBV6-1 with TRBJ2-3; D possibly corresponds to TRBD2 (5 bases). Trimming cost V 6 bases and J 11 bases, with 21 bases left between them. Germline V gene data show CDR1 as MNHNS and CDR2 as SASEGT. This CDR3 comprises 14 residues. In DNA, the CDR3 is TGTGCCAGCAGCCCCCGGAGGCGGGTAGCTATGCAGTATTTT. Amino acid sequence: CASSPRRRVAMQYF.

A few counts support this clonotype. The V call is TRBV12-3 or TRBV12-4, the J call TRBJ2-2; D may be TRBD1 (7 bases). Trimming removed 8 bases from V and 7 bases from J, with 17 bases in between. The CDR3 sequence is 14 residues long. CDR3 amino acids: CASAGGGGDGELFF. The CDR3 coding sequence is TGTGCCAGCGCTGGAGGGGGCGGGGACGGGGAGCTGTTTTTT.

This clonotype has a count of ten or more. This rearrangement joins TRBV5-5 to TRBJ2-5; D is uncertain. This CDR3 comprises 13 residues. Germline V gene lookup returns CDR1 SGHKS and CDR2 YYEKEE (reference sequence). Trimming stripped 3 bases from V and 3 bases from J, with 9 bases between. Here the CDR3 reads CASSWLPEETQYF. The CDR3 nucleotides are TGTGCCAGCAGCTGGCTGCCAGAAGAGACCCAGTACTTC.

This clonotype was counted ten times or more. The V call is TRBV27, the J call TRBJ2-2, with D possibly called TRBD1 or TRBD2 (5 bases each). Germline loops: CDR1 MNHEY, CDR2 SMNVEV (reference sequence). This CDR3 region has 15 residues. V lost 2 bases, J lost 3 bases, and 10 bases lay in between. The chain's CDR3 is CASSLRWDHTGELFF. The CDR3 nucleotides read TGTGCCAGCAGTTTAAGGTGGGACCACACCGGGGAGCTGTTTTTT.

In its sample, this clonotype was seen many times. The chain carries TRBV11-2 and TRBJ2-3, with a tentative D call TRBD2 (5 bases). Looked up from germline, CDR1 is SGHAT and CDR2 is FQNNGV. V lost 0 bases and J lost 2, with 12 bases in between. This CDR3 is 16 amino acids long. The CDR3 is CASSLDGPGFTDTQYF. CDR3 nucleotides: TGTGCCAGCAGCTTAGATGGGCCGGGATTCACAGATACGCAGTATTTT.

The sample holds many counts of this clonotype. V and J are TRBV11-2 and TRBJ2-7, with D unclear. V lost 6 bases to trimming and J lost 0 bases, with 15 bases between them. The length of the CDR3 is 15 residues. Germline V CDR1 and CDR2: SGHAT, FQNNGV. The CDR3 DNA follows: TGTGCCAGCAGGTACTCGGCCCTGAGCTCCTACGAGCAGTACTTC. Residues: CASRYSALSSYEQYF. Full variable domain (rest looked up from reference TRBV11-2 and TRBJ2-7): EAGVAQSPRYKIIEKRQSVAFWCNPISGHATLYWYQQILGQGPKLLIQFQNNGVVDDSQLPKDRFSAERLKGVDSTLKIQPAKLEDSAVYLCASRYSALSSYEQYFGPGTRLTVT.

The chain has TRBV5-1 and TRBJ1-2; D gene uncertain. V lost 4 bases and J lost 1, with 11 bases in between. The CDR3 is 14 amino acids. Germline V gene data show CDR1 as SGHRS and CDR2 as YFSETQ. The DNA for the CDR3 is TGCGCCAGCAGCCCTGGGCCAAGTAACTATGGCTACACCTTC. It encodes CASSPGPSNYGYTF.

This clonotype came up a few times. This chain uses TRBV5-1 with TRBJ2-1; D call uncertain. Trimming shortened V by 3 bases and J by 0 bases, and 10 bases separated the two germline ends. The V gene's germline CDR1 is SGHRS and CDR2 YFSETQ. The CDR3 consists of 15 residues. This CDR3 reads CASSYTWSSYNEQFF. For the CDR3, the DNA is TGCGCCAGCAGCTATACATGGAGCTCCTACAATGAGCAGTTCTTC.